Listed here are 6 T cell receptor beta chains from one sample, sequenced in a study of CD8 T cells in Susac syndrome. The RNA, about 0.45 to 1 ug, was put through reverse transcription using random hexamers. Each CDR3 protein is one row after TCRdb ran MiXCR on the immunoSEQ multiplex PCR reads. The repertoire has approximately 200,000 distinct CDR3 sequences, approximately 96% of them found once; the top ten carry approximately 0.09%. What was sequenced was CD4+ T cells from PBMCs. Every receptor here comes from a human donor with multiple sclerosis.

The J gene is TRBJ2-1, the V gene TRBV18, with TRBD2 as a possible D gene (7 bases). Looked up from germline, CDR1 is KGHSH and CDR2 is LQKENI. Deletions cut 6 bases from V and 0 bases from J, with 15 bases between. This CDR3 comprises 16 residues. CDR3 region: CASSRGGGISYNEQFF. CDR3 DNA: TGTGCCAGCTCGCGAGGCGGGGGCATCTCCTACAATGAGCAGTTCTTC.

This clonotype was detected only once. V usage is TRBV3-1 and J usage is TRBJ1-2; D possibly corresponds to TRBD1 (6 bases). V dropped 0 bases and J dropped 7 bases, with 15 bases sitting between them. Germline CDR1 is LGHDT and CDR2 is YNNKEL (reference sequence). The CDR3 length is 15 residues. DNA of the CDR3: TGTGCCAGCAGCCAAGACCCCATCCAGGGGTCTGGCTACACCTTC. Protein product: CASSQDPIQGSGYTF. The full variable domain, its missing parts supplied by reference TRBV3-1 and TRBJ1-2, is DTAVSQTPKYLVTQMGNDKSIKCEQNLGHDTMYWYKQDSKKFLKIMFSYNNKELIINETVPNRFSPKSPDKAHLNLHINSLELGDSAVYFCASSQDPIQGSGYTFGSGTRLTVV.

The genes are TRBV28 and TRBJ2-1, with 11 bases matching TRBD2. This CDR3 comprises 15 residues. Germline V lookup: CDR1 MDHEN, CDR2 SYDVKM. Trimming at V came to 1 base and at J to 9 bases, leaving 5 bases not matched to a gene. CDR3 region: CASSLLAGGPSEQFF. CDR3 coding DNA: TGTGCCAGCAGTTTATTAGCGGGGGGGCCGAGTGAGCAGTTCTTC.

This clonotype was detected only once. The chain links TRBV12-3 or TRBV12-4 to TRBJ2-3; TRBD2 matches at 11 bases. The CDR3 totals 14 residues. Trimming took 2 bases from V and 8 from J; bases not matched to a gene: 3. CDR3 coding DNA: TGTGCCAGCAGTTTAATAGCGGGGGGGCGTACGCAGTATTTT. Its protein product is CASSLIAGGRTQYF.

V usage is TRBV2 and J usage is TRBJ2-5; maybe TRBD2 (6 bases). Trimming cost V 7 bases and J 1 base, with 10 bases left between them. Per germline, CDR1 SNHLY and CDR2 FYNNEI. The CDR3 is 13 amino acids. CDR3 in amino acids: CASIRDFQETQYF. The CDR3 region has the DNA TGTGCCAGCATTCGGGACTTCCAAGAGACCCAGTACTTC.

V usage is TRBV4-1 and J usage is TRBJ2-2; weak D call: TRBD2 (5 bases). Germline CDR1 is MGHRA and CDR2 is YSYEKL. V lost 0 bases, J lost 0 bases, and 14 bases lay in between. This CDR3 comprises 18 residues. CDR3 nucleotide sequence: TGCGCCAGCAGCCAAGAAGGGTTAGCGACGGCGAACACCGGGGAGCTGTTTTTT. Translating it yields CASSQEGLATANTGELFF.